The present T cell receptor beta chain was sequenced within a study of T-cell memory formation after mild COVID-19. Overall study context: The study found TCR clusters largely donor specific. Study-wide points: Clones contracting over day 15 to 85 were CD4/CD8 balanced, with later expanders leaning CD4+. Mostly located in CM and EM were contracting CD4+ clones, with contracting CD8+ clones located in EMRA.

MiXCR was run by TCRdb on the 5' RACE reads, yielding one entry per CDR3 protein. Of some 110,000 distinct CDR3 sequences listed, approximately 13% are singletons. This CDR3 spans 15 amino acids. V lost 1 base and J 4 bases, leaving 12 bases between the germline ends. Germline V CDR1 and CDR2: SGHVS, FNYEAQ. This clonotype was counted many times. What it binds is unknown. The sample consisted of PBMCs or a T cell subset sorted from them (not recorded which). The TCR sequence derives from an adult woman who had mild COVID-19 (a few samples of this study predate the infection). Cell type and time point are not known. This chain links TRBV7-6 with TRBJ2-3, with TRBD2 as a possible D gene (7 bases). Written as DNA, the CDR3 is TGTGCCAGCAGCTTAGTGGGGGGGGGCCCAGATACGCAGTATTTT. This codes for CASSLVGGGPDTQYF.